The rows below give T cell receptor beta chains drawn from one sample of a study of CD8+ T cells in alopecia areata. Libraries were prepared by immunoSEQ multiplex PCR; TCRdb keeps only in-frame clonotypes and omits some of them. This sample has 150,000 to 250,000 clones, with roughly three fifths found just once. The material sequenced was CD4+ T cells sorted from blood, taken at week 4, from a patient treated with tofacitinib. These receptors all come from a human donor with alopecia areata. Both conserved end residues are trimmed from each CDR3. Each record gives: CDR3 protein, V gene, clone size, J gene. Expanded clones are given a class, and other clones once, few, many or no size at all.

cdr3_aa: AWSRTRFYNEQF; v_call: TRBV30; clone_size: NA; j_call: TRBJ2-1
cdr3_aa: ASSFPRHNNQPQH; v_call: TRBV6-8; clone_size: few; j_call: TRBJ1-5
cdr3_aa: ASSQEKGLGTEAF; v_call: TRBV4-1; clone_size: NA; j_call: TRBJ1-1
cdr3_aa: AWKGGNQPQH; v_call: TRBV30; clone_size: NA; j_call: TRBJ1-5
cdr3_aa: ASSQDLARTGYNSPLH; v_call: TRBV4-3; clone_size: NA; j_call: TRBJ1-6
cdr3_aa: ASSLLRTAPGEQF; v_call: TRBV7-2; clone_size: NA; j_call: TRBJ2-1
cdr3_aa: ASSLSPPFREQF; v_call: TRBV27; clone_size: NA; j_call: TRBJ2-1
cdr3_aa: ASSNGQGGRQPQH; v_call: TRBV2; clone_size: NA; j_call: TRBJ1-5
cdr3_aa: ASSVFTSPLH; v_call: TRBV2; clone_size: few; j_call: TRBJ1-6
cdr3_aa: ASSQFNTGGETQY; v_call: TRBV4-2; clone_size: NA; j_call: TRBJ2-5
cdr3_aa: ASSIAPRSGYGYT; v_call: TRBV19; clone_size: NA; j_call: TRBJ1-2
cdr3_aa: AWREQATYGYT; v_call: TRBV30; clone_size: NA; j_call: TRBJ1-2
cdr3_aa: ASSGSNQPQH; v_call: TRBV7-2; clone_size: few; j_call: TRBJ1-5
cdr3_aa: ASSFSGGAHEQF; v_call: TRBV7-9; clone_size: few; j_call: TRBJ2-1
cdr3_aa: ASSRSTGGVNEQY; v_call: TRBV5-4; clone_size: NA; j_call: TRBJ2-7
cdr3_aa: ASSPPTLYGYT; v_call: TRBV18; clone_size: NA; j_call: TRBJ1-2
cdr3_aa: ASSQDLFLYEQY; v_call: TRBV4-2; clone_size: NA; j_call: TRBJ2-7
cdr3_aa: SARAMEKLF; v_call: TRBV20-1; clone_size: NA; j_call: TRBJ1-4
cdr3_aa: ASSAHVGAFKNEQF; v_call: TRBV6-1; clone_size: NA; j_call: TRBJ2-1
cdr3_aa: ASSPPFGQQF; v_call: TRBV4-1; clone_size: NA; j_call: TRBJ2-1
cdr3_aa: ASSLGLGQGWSGELF; v_call: TRBV5-4; clone_size: NA; j_call: TRBJ2-2
cdr3_aa: SATGTGGQNYGYT; v_call: TRBV29-1; clone_size: few; j_call: TRBJ1-2
cdr3_aa: ASSPESPGNTGELF; v_call: TRBV18; clone_size: NA; j_call: TRBJ2-2
cdr3_aa: SVASRYGYT; v_call: TRBV29-1; clone_size: NA; j_call: TRBJ1-2
cdr3_aa: ASSGQTGAPGGYT; v_call: TRBV4-2; clone_size: NA; j_call: TRBJ1-2
cdr3_aa: SAPGTEAF; v_call: TRBV20-1; clone_size: NA; j_call: TRBJ1-1
cdr3_aa: ASSLGEVYGYT; v_call: TRBV28; clone_size: once; j_call: TRBJ1-2
cdr3_aa: ASRSGGAEETQY; v_call: TRBV6-6; clone_size: NA; j_call: TRBJ2-5
cdr3_aa: ASSLSGYEQY; v_call: TRBV7-9; clone_size: NA; j_call: TRBJ2-7
cdr3_aa: ASSLEGGLRELF; v_call: TRBV7-2; clone_size: NA; j_call: TRBJ2-2
cdr3_aa: SAGTGTDEQF; v_call: TRBV29-1; clone_size: NA; j_call: TRBJ2-1
cdr3_aa: ASSPSGDYTDTQY; v_call: TRBV7-2; clone_size: few; j_call: TRBJ2-3
cdr3_aa: AVTGGSYNEQF; v_call: TRBV27; clone_size: once; j_call: TRBJ2-1
cdr3_aa: ASSEDLAHTDTQY; v_call: TRBV25-1; clone_size: NA; j_call: TRBJ2-3
cdr3_aa: AWNRGRDEQY; v_call: TRBV30; clone_size: NA; j_call: TRBJ2-7
cdr3_aa: ASSVQGSDTQY; v_call: TRBV19; clone_size: NA; j_call: TRBJ2-3
cdr3_aa: SVEVGRAGYT; v_call: TRBV29-1; clone_size: NA; j_call: TRBJ1-2
cdr3_aa: AWSPYSGSGGNTIY; v_call: TRBV30; clone_size: NA; j_call: TRBJ1-3
cdr3_aa: ASTLVRGRGSPLH; v_call: TRBV6-1; clone_size: NA; j_call: TRBJ1-6
cdr3_aa: SVAQRLGNTIY; v_call: TRBV29-1; clone_size: NA; j_call: TRBJ1-3
cdr3_aa: AWRPQGYNQPQH; v_call: TRBV30; clone_size: NA; j_call: TRBJ1-5
cdr3_aa: ASSQEGVGKNIQY; v_call: TRBV4-1; clone_size: few; j_call: TRBJ2-4
cdr3_aa: SVVLVSYNEQF; v_call: TRBV29-1; clone_size: NA; j_call: TRBJ2-1
cdr3_aa: ASNQGERSYEQY; v_call: TRBV2; clone_size: few; j_call: TRBJ2-7
cdr3_aa: ASRPRAGANVLT; v_call: TRBV5-6; clone_size: NA; j_call: TRBJ2-6
cdr3_aa: ASSGGGPVTGELF; v_call: TRBV19; clone_size: few; j_call: TRBJ2-2
cdr3_aa: ASSPQRSNQETQY; v_call: TRBV7-2; clone_size: NA; j_call: TRBJ2-5
cdr3_aa: ASSPVGDHEQY; v_call: TRBV5-1; clone_size: NA; j_call: TRBJ2-7
cdr3_aa: ASSFSPSTGQETQY; v_call: TRBV7-2; clone_size: NA; j_call: TRBJ2-5
cdr3_aa: ASSETGVRTGELF; v_call: TRBV25-1; clone_size: NA; j_call: TRBJ2-2
cdr3_aa: SVPQGWNGELF; v_call: TRBV29-1; clone_size: few; j_call: TRBJ2-2
cdr3_aa: ASSRSTGNNYGYT; v_call: TRBV7-9; clone_size: NA; j_call: TRBJ1-2
cdr3_aa: AWGGRTEAF; v_call: TRBV30; clone_size: NA; j_call: TRBJ1-1
cdr3_aa: SVGGHLQETQY; v_call: TRBV29-1; clone_size: few; j_call: TRBJ2-5
cdr3_aa: ASRATGLAGGDTQY; v_call: TRBV2; clone_size: few; j_call: TRBJ2-3